These 7 T cell receptor beta chains were sequenced from one sample in a study of cytomegalovirus exposure and HLA in healthy donors. A multiplex PCR was run with 60 Vbeta primers and 13 Jbeta primers. The data were produced by immunoSEQ multiplex PCR, yet TCRdb's version contains in-frame clones alone and is incomplete. The sample consists of roughly 150,000 clones, roughly 84% of them appearing once. The sample was PBMCs. These receptors came from a woman between 18 and 30 years old in good health and CMV-seronegative.

As concerns this clone: At one end, the junction sequence differs from germline, possibly due to a read error. The chain links TRBV7-9 to TRBJ1-2; unclear D gene. CDR1 is SEHNR, CDR2 FQNEAQ, per germline (reference sequence). The CDR3 contains 12 residues. The DNA of the CDR3 is TGTTCCAGCAGCTTAGATGAGTATGGCTACACCTTC. Residues: CSSSLDEYGYTF.

This clone was recorded a few times. CDR3 sequence reads: CASSHRRVGANVLTF. CDR3 nucleotide sequence: TGTGCCAGCAGTCACAGGAGGGTTGGGGCCAACGTCCTGACTTTC. V gene TRBV6-6 combines with J gene TRBJ2-6; perhaps TRBD2 as D (6 bases). The CDR3 has 15 residues. Germline CDR1 reads MNHNY; CDR2 reads SVGAGI (reference sequence). V gave up 5 bases and J gave up 3 bases, with 11 bases separating them.

This clone was seen more than once but under ten times. This chain connects TRBV27 to TRBJ1-2, with 10 nucleotides matching TRBD1. The V segment lost 2 bases and the J segment 5 bases; nucleotides outside the gene matches: 5. The length of the CDR3 is 15 residues. From germline, CDR1 is MNHEY and CDR2 SMNVEV (reference sequence). This CDR3 reads CASSLKGTGAYGYTF. The CDR3 DNA is TGTGCCAGCAGTTTAAAGGGGACAGGGGCGTATGGCTACACCTTC.

V is TRBV10-3 and J is TRBJ2-2, with TRBD2 as a possible D gene (6 bases). Germline loops: CDR1 ENHRY, CDR2 SYGVKD. The CDR3 consists of 12 residues. Trimming took off 7 bases at V and 5 bases at J, with 8 bases between the two ends. CDR3 amino acids: CAIMGGTGELFF. DNA for the CDR3: TGTGCCATCATGGGGGGAACCGGGGAGCTGTTTTTT.

This clone is a singleton in its sample. The chain is built from TRBV2 and TRBJ1-5; TRBD1 matches 8 bases. Germline CDR1 reads SNHLY; CDR2 reads FYNNEI. This CDR3 comprises 15 residues. V lost 6 bases and J lost 2; bases outside the gene matches: 6. CDR3 in amino acids: CASRPDRGGNQPQHF. CDR3 nucleotides: TGTGCCAGCAGACCAGACAGGGGAGGCAATCAGCCCCAGCATTTT.

V is TRBV10-3 and J is TRBJ2-5; D not certain. CDR1 is ENHRY and CDR2 is SYGVKD in the germline V gene. The CDR3 spans 12 residues. Trimming removed 2 bases from V and 5 bases from J, with 6 bases in between. The CDR3 DNA reads TGTGCCATCAGTGAGGCGGAGGAGACCCAGTACTTC. Translation gives CAISEAEETQYF.

The chain joins TRBV9 to TRBJ1-2; TRBD1 matches at 7 bases. The V and J ends lost 4 bases and 8 bases, in that order; junction bases with no gene match: 8. The CDR3 consists of 13 residues. Germline lookup yields CDR1 SGDLS and CDR2 YYNGEE. CDR3 region: CASSITGVEGYTF. CDR3 in DNA: TGTGCCAGCAGCATAACAGGGGTGGAAGGCTACACCTTC.